The T cell receptor (beta chain) under discussion was sequenced for a study of monozygotic twins with inflammatory bowel disease. For both chains, the TCRalpha and TCRbeta cDNA went through two nested PCRs of around 15 and 9 cycles. TCRdb re-called the 5' RACE reads; one entry per CDR3 protein, DNA not given. The sample has about 300,000 distinct CDR3 sequences. General study findings and limits: A reduction in TCRbeta diversity (inverse Simpson) was seen in IBD patients relative to healthy co-twins.

Germline CDR1 is DFQATT and CDR2 is SNEGSKA (reference sequence). The CDR3 extends over 14 amino acids. About this clonotype itself: No antigen is known for it.

Sequencing input: blood. The TCR sequence derives from a human donor with ulcerative colitis or Crohn's disease, or a healthy co-twin of an affected twin (not recorded which). The chain links TRBV20-1 to TRBJ2-7. The CDR3 sequence is CSADGGQGAYEQYF.